These T cell receptor beta chains were read from a single sample in a study of T cell responses to AZD1222 COVID-19 vaccine. Method: immunoSEQ multiplex PCR; TCRdb's copy keeps in-frame clones and lacks some. The data show more than 150,000 clones, approximately 92% seen once. Source: peripheral blood, taken on day 0 of AZD1222 vaccination. All receptors derive from an adult in good health. Both conserved end residues are part of each CDR3.

J,V,CDR3
TRBJ1-2,TRBV7-9,CASSWDVPSYGYTF
TRBJ2-7,TRBV19,CASSIAGASSYEQYF
TRBJ2-2,TRBV13,CASSPRRGTGELFF
TRBJ2-3,TRBV7-3,CASSPVVTSSTDTQYF
TRBJ1-1,TRBV18,CASSPLQWGMNTEAFF
TRBJ1-1,TRBV7-9,CASSSRENTEAFF
TRBJ1-2,TRBV30,CAWGPGRGGYTF
TRBJ2-2,TRBV9,CASSYRVAGELFF
TRBJ1-1,TRBV28,CASSTQGWTEAFF
TRBJ1-6,TRBV28,CASSLPPRTTEGKPPNSPLHF
TRBJ1-5,TRBV6-2/TRBV6-3,CASSYWGAEATQPQHF
TRBJ1-4,TRBV5-6,CASSLQRKKLFF
TRBJ2-1,TRBV18,CASSGLAGDQFF
TRBJ2-2,TRBV5-4,CASSPSGSGELFF
TRBJ1-5,TRBV6-5,CASTRTGGRQPQHF
TRBJ1-2,TRBV19,CASRTGRSGYTF
TRBJ1-1,TRBV10-3,CAIRGGLWTEAFF
TRBJ1-5,TRBV18,CASSPQGGRGGTAPQHF
TRBJ1-1,TRBV27,CASRRAVGTEAFF
TRBJ1-2,TRBV9,CASSVDQGRGYTF
TRBJ1-1,TRBV18,CASSPQKMNTEAFF
TRBJ1-4,TRBV2,CASSEGGGSEKLFF
TRBJ2-3,TRBV4-1,CASNTLAGTDTQYF
TRBJ2-5,TRBV5-1,CASSKSTGVETQYF
TRBJ2-1,TRBV4-3,CASSQAGVWGYNEQFF
TRBJ1-1,TRBV19,CASIGGDTEAFF
TRBJ2-1,TRBV15,CATSRPDLAAHEQFF